A single sample is the source of the 10 T cell receptor beta chains below, sequenced in a study of CD8 T cells in ankylosing spondylitis. Whole-study results and caveats: A motif in TCR beta, a set of 8 or 9 highly homologous variants, appeared characteristic of ankylosing spondylitis blood.

These receptors are not linked to any known antigen. TCRdb re-called the 5' RACE reads through MiXCR, storing one row per CDR3 protein. Found here are 200,000 to 250,000 distinct CDR3 sequences, 6% to 8% of them singletons; the top ten hold 14%. Sequenced sample: blood, either unsorted or a sorted T cell fraction (not recorded which). The receptors originated from a male donor with ankylosing spondylitis.

This clonotype occurred many times. The chain is built from TRBV6-1 and TRBJ2-1, with 9 bases matching TRBD2. The CDR3 spans 15 residues. V gave up 5 bases and J gave up 7 bases; unmatched junction bases: 9. Germline CDR1 is MNHNS and CDR2 is SASEGT. CDR3 in amino acids: CASSPSGRPGNEQFF. In nucleotides, the CDR3 is TGTGCCAGCAGTCCGAGCGGGAGGCCAGGGAATGAGCAGTTCTTC.

This clonotype was counted only a few times. The rearrangement joins TRBV2 to TRBJ2-7, with D uncertain. This CDR3 comprises 15 residues. The germline CDR1 and CDR2 sequences are SNHLY and FYNNEI. The V gene lost 3 bases and the J gene lost 0 bases, with 12 bases spanning the gap. CDR3 in amino acids: CASSDDSGLSYEQYF. As DNA, the CDR3 is TGTGCCAGCAGTGACGATTCAGGCCTCTCCTACGAGCAGTACTTC. The full variable domain, with the rest looked up from reference TRBV2 and TRBJ2-7, is EPEVTQTPSHQVTQMGQEVILRCVPISNHLYFYWYRQILGQKVEFLVSFYNNEISEKSEIFDDQFSVERPDGSNFTLKIRSTKLEDSAMYFCASSDDSGLSYEQYFGPGTRLTVT.

This clonotype was seen many times. The chain has TRBV25-1 and TRBJ2-1; 7 positions match TRBD1. V lost 6 bases and J lost 7; bases outside the gene matches: 6. From germline, CDR1 is MGHDK and CDR2 SYGVNS. The CDR3 covers 13 residues. The CDR3 sequence is CASRPGRGNEQFF. The CDR3 nucleotides are TGTGCCAGCAGACCGGGCAGGGGGAATGAGCAGTTCTTC.

In this sample, this clonotype turned up many times. The rearrangement uses TRBV7-8 and TRBJ2-7; D possibly corresponds to TRBD2 (5 bases). The CDR3 runs to 13 residues. Per germline, CDR1 SGHVS and CDR2 FQNEAQ. Trimming removed 4 bases from V and 3 bases from J, with 10 bases in between. DNA of the CDR3: TGTGCCAGCAGCTCAGGACTCGACTACGAGCAGTACTTC. It translates to CASSSGLDYEQYF.

A note on this clonotype: A much more abundant neighbour one base away suggests this may be a read error. The chain combines TRBV4-3 with TRBJ1-4; D remains ambiguous. The CDR3 covers 14 residues. Germline assignment: CDR1 LGHNA and CDR2 YSLEER. V dropped 0 bases and J dropped 8 bases, with 10 bases sitting between them. CDR3 in DNA: TGCGCCAGCAGCCAAGATCAGCCGAGAGAAAAACTGTTTTTT. Its translation is CASSQDQPREKLFF.

This clonotype was detected many times. The V and J genes are TRBV6-1 and TRBJ1-5; D remains unclear. The V and J ends lost 2 bases and 10 bases respectively, with 6 bases between them. CDR3 size: 11 residues. Germline V gives CDR1 MNHNS, CDR2 SASEGT. The CDR3 DNA reads TGTGCCAGCAGTGAAAACCGACCCCAGCATTTT. As protein: CASSENRPQHF.

This clonotype has at least ten counts. V gene TRBV6-1 combines with J gene TRBJ1-5; D may be TRBD1 (6 bases). Germline V lookup: CDR1 MNHNS, CDR2 SASEGT. V gave up 1 base and J gave up 2 bases, with 9 bases separating them. The CDR3 covers 15 residues. The CDR3 DNA is TGTGCCAGCAGTGAAGACAGGGTTGGCAATCAGCCCCAGCATTTT. Translation: CASSEDRVGNQPQHF.

This clonotype was counted ten times or more. The V gene is TRBV30, the J gene TRBJ2-7, with unresolved D. The V end lost 3 bases, the J end lost 6 bases, and 24 bases lay between the germline ends. Germline V lookup: CDR1 GTSNPN, CDR2 SVGIG (reference sequence). CDR3 length: 16 amino acids. The CDR3 sequence is CAWSHPGAPIKPEQYF. CDR3 DNA sequence: TGTGCCTGGAGCCACCCCGGAGCACCGATAAAACCCGAGCAGTACTTC.

This clonotype occurred a few times. This rearrangement joins TRBV6-5 to TRBJ2-3, with a possible D match to TRBD2 (6 bases). This CDR3 is built from 16 residues. V lost 0 bases to trimming and J lost 3 bases, with 13 bases between them. Germline CDR1 reads MNHEY; CDR2 reads SVGAGI. The CDR3 DNA follows: TGTGCCAGCAGTTACTCCCTGGGAGGAGAAACAGATACGCAGTATTTT. Translated, it gives CASSYSLGGETDTQYF.

This clonotype turned up a few times. The chain combines TRBV5-5 with TRBJ2-1; weak D call: TRBD2 (5 bases). This CDR3 is built from 13 residues. The germline V gene has CDR1 SGHKS and CDR2 YYEKEE (reference sequence). Trimming removed 7 bases at V and 3 bases at J, with 11 bases between. The CDR3 DNA reads as TGTGCCAGCCTGGTGGGAGACTACAATGAGCAGTTCTTC. Its translation: CASLVGDYNEQFF.